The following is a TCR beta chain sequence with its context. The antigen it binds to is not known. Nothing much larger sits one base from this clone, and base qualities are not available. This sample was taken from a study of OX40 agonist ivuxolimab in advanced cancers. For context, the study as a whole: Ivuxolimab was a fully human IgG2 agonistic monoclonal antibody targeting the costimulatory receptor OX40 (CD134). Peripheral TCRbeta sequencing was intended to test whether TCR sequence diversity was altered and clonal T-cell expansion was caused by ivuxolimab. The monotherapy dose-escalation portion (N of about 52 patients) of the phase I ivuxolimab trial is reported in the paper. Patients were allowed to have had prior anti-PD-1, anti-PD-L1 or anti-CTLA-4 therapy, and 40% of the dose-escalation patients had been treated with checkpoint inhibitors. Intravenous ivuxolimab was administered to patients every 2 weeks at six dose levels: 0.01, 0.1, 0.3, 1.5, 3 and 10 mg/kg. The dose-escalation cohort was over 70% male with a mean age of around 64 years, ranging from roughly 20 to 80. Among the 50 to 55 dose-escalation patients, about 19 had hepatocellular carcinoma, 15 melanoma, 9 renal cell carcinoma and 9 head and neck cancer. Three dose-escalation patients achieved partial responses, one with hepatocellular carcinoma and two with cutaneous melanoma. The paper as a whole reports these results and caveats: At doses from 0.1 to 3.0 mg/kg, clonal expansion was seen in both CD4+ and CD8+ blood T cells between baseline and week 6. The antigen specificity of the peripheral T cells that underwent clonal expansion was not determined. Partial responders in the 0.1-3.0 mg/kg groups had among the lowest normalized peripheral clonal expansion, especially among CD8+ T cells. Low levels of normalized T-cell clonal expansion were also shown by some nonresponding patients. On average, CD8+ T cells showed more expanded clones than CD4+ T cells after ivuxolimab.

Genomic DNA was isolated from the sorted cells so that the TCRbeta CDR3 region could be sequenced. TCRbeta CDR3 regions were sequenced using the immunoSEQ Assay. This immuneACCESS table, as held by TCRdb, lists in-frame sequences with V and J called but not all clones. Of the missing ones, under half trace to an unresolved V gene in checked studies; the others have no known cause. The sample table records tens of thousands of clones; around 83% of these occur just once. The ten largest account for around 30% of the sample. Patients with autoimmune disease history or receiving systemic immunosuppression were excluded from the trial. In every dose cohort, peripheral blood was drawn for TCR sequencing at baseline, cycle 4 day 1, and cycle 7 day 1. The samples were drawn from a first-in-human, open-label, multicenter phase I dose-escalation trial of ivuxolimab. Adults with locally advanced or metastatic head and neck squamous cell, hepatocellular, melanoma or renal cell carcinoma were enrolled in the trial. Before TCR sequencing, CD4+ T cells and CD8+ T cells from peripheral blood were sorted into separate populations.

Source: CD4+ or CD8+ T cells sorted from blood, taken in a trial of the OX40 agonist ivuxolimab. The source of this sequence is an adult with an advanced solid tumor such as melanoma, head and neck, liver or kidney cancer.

The CDR3 protein is CASSFTVTSPTNEKLFF. In nucleotides, the sequence is TGTGCCAGCAGCTTTACGGTAACATCTCCAACTAATGAAAAACTGTTTTTT. The chain links TRBV11-2 with TRBJ1-4, with the D gene not confidently named. The germline V gene supplies CDR1 SGHAT and CDR2 FQNNGV. V is pared back by 3 bases and J by 0 bases, with 14 bases lying between the germline termini. The CDR3 holds 17 amino acids from the cysteine to the phenylalanine. Only CDR3 DNA is held: 51 bases, read in frame from base 1.